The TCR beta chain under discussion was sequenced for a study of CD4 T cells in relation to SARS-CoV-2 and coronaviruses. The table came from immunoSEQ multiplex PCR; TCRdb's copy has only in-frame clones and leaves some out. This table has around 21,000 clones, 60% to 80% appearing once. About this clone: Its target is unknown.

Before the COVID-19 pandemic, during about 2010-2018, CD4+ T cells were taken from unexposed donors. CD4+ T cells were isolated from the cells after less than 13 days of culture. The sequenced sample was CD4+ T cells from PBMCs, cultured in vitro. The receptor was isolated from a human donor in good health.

The DNA for the CDR3 is TGTGCCACCAGTGATTTGGTCCCCTTGAGGACAGATAATGAAAAACTGTTTTTT. This translates into CATSDLVPLRTDNEKLFF. The chain combines TRBV24-1 with TRBJ1-4; TRBD1 might be the D (6 bases). Germline CDR1 is KGHDR and CDR2 is SFDVKD. Deletions cut 0 bases from V and 4 bases from J, with 17 bases between. The CDR3 covers 18 residues.